Listed here are 31 T cell receptor beta chains from one sample, sequenced in a study of CD4 T cells in relation to SARS-CoV-2 and coronaviruses. Their cognate antigens are unknown. Sequencing used immunoSEQ multiplex PCR; TCRdb keeps in-frame clones, though not all of them. The data show about 39,000 clones, with more than 65% seen just once and roughly 20% held by the top ten. The sample comprised memory CD4+ T cells from PBMCs, cultured in vitro. These receptors were obtained from an adult with COVID-19.

V is TRBV4-1 and J is TRBJ2-1; 7 bases align to TRBD2. The CDR3 is 17 residues long. CDR1 is MGHRA, CDR2 YSYEKL, per germline. V lost 2 bases to trimming and J lost 7 bases; unmatched junction nucleotides: 14. The CDR3 region is CASSQRRGSLPRNEQFF. CDR3 nucleotide sequence: TGCGCCAGCAGCCAACGTCGCGGGAGCCTCCCGCGGAATGAGCAGTTCTTC.

The rearrangement joins TRBV4-2 to TRBJ2-7; no firm D call. Germline values: CDR1 LGHNA, CDR2 YNFKEQ. The V end was cut by 1 base, the J end by 0 bases, with 10 bases between. The CDR3 contains 15 residues. CDR3 coding DNA: TGTGCCAGCAGCCAAGGGGCAGCCCTCTCCTACGAGCAGTACTTC. This gives the protein CASSQGAALSYEQYF.

This clone was detected once. In DNA, the CDR3 is TGTGCCAGCAGTTTATGGGGGCGGGGGGATGGCTACACCTTC. Its protein product is CASSLWGRGDGYTF. This sequence joins TRBV27 and TRBJ1-2; D perhaps matches TRBD1 (6 bases). CDR1 and CDR2 (germline): MNHEY, SMNVEV (reference sequence). The CDR3 runs to 14 residues. Deletions cut 1 base from V and 6 bases from J, with 12 bases between.

The chain recombines TRBV5-4 with TRBJ2-7, with D possibly being TRBD1 (6 bases). V was cut by 0 bases and J by 1 base, with 11 bases left in between. The germline V gene encodes CDR1 SGHNT and CDR2 YYREEE (reference sequence). The CDR3 has 15 amino acids. The CDR3: CASSLGGPGSYEQYF. The CDR3 coding sequence is TGTGCCAGCAGCTTGGGGGGGCCGGGGTCCTACGAGCAGTACTTC.

This clone was recorded a few times. J is TRBJ2-1 and V is TRBV10-3; possible D gene TRBD2, 6 bases. From germline, CDR1 is ENHRY and CDR2 SYGVKD. The length of the CDR3 is 14 residues. Trimming stripped 4 bases from V and 5 bases from J, with 12 bases between. This CDR3 is CAISAEGLNNEQFF. For the CDR3, the DNA is TGTGCCATCAGTGCAGAGGGACTCAACAATGAGCAGTTCTTC.

The rearrangement uses TRBV19 and TRBJ2-5; a weak D match, TRBD2 (5 bases). Germline V gene data show CDR1 as LNHDA and CDR2 as SQIVND (reference sequence). Trimming removed 11 bases at V and 7 bases at J, with 11 bases between. The CDR3 consists of 10 residues. The CDR3 nucleotides are TGTGCCTGCGGGTTAGGGACCCAGTACTTC. This translates into CACGLGTQYF.

The chain combines TRBV10-3 with TRBJ2-7, with D possibly matching TRBD1 (6 bases). This CDR3 region has 11 residues. Trimming took off 9 bases at V and 7 bases at J, with 13 bases between the two ends. Per germline, CDR1 ENHRY and CDR2 SYGVKD. The CDR3 nucleotides read TGTGCCATACAGGGTTATGAAGAGCAGTACTTC. It specifies CAIQGYEEQYF.

The chain combines TRBV27 with TRBJ1-2, with D unresolved. This CDR3 is 14 amino acids long. V was shortened by 5 bases and J by 4 bases, with 14 bases between the two germline ends. CDR1 and CDR2 from the germline V gene are MNHEY and SMNVEV (reference sequence). The chain's CDR3 is CASSPPQDLYGYTF. For the CDR3, the DNA is TGTGCCAGCAGTCCCCCCCAGGACCTCTATGGCTACACCTTC.

The chain joins TRBV7-8 to TRBJ2-2; D remains ambiguous. The V end was cut by 6 bases, the J end by 3 bases, with 11 bases between. The CDR3 has 14 residues. Germline V CDR1 and CDR2: SGHVS, FQNEAQ. In nucleotides, the CDR3 is TGTGCCAGCAGACACAGAGACTACACCGGGGAGCTGTTTTTT. Its protein product is CASRHRDYTGELFF. The variable domain in full, with the rest retrieved from reference TRBV7-8 and TRBJ2-2, is GAGVSQSPRYKVAKRGQDVALRCDPISGHVSLFWYQQALGQGPEFLTYFQNEAQLDKSGLPSDRFFAERPEGSVSTLKIQRTQQEDSAVYLCASRHRDYTGELFFGEGSRLTVL.

V is TRBV6-1 and J is TRBJ2-1; possible D gene TRBD1, 5 bases. CDR1 is MNHNS, CDR2 SASEGT, per germline. This CDR3 is built from 14 residues. V dropped 6 bases and J dropped 6 bases, with 15 bases sitting between them. The CDR3 DNA follows: TGTGCCAGCAGGCCTTGGGGCCCGGTCAATGAGCAGTTCTTC. This encodes CASRPWGPVNEQFF.

The rearrangement uses TRBV6-2 or TRBV6-3 and TRBJ2-7; D remains ambiguous. Germline V gives CDR1 MNHEY, CDR2 SVGEGT. The CDR3 extends over 15 amino acids. Trimming cost V 0 bases and J 0 bases, with 9 bases left between them. The CDR3: CASSYSGGASYEQYF. The CDR3 DNA reads TGTGCCAGCAGTTACTCGGGCGGAGCCTCCTACGAGCAGTACTTC.

The genes are TRBV7-2 and TRBJ1-1; D is unclear. The germline V gene has CDR1 SGHTA and CDR2 FQGNSA. With 7 bases removed from V and 10 bases from J, the gap between germline ends came to 16 bases. CDR3 length equals 12 residues. CDR3 loop: CASTSNGKGAFF. DNA of the CDR3: TGTGCCAGCACCTCGAACGGGAAGGGAGCTTTCTTT.

This chain connects TRBV28 to TRBJ2-5; D ambiguous. V lost 4 bases and J 4 bases, leaving 13 bases between the germline ends. CDR3 length: 14 amino acids. CDR1 MDHEN and CDR2 SYDVKM come from the germline V gene. DNA of the CDR3: TGTGCCAGCAGTTCTACCCTCCCACGAGAGACCCAGTACTTC. It is translated as CASSSTLPRETQYF. The variable domain in full, with the rest retrieved from reference TRBV28 and TRBJ2-5, is DVKVTQSSRYLVKRTGEKVFLECVQDMDHENMFWYRQDPGLGLRLIYFSYDVKMKEKGDIPEGYSVSREKKERFSLILESASTNQTSMYLCASSSTLPRETQYFGPGTRLLVL.

There are a few counts of this clone. CDR3 loop: CASSYSGGDTEAFF. In DNA, the CDR3 is TGTGCCAGCAGTTACTCAGGAGGGGACACTGAAGCTTTCTTT. V is TRBV6-2 or TRBV6-3 and J is TRBJ1-1; D might be TRBD1 (5 bases). V was shortened by 0 bases and J by 3 bases, with 8 bases between the two germline ends. CDR3 length: 14 amino acids. The germline gives CDR1 MNHEY, CDR2 SVGEGT.

This sequence joins TRBV5-4 and TRBJ1-6; D not resolved. The ends were cut back, 4 bases at V and 0 bases at J, with 11 bases in the middle. The CDR3 covers 16 residues. CDR1 SGHNT and CDR2 YYREEE come from the germline V gene (reference sequence). Here the CDR3 DNA reads TGTGCCAGCAGCAAGGACCCAAGCTCCTATAATTCACCCCTCCACTTT. It specifies CASSKDPSSYNSPLHF.

The V and J genes are TRBV7-9 and TRBJ2-1; D unclear. Trimming removed 5 bases at V and 9 bases at J, with 8 bases between. The CDR3 runs 11 residues. CDR1 SEHNR and CDR2 FQNEAQ come from the germline V gene (reference sequence). DNA for the CDR3: TGTGCCAGCAGCCCCGGTGGTGAGCAGTTCTTC. Protein: CASSPGGEQFF.

This clone was seen more than once but under ten times. This rearrangement joins TRBV4-1 to TRBJ1-2; weak D call: TRBD1 (5 bases). Germline loops: CDR1 MGHRA, CDR2 YSYEKL. The CDR3 totals 16 residues. Trimming pared 0 bases from V and 6 bases from J, leaving 17 bases between. CDR3 loop: CASSQDLAGKRHGYTF. CDR3 sequence (DNA): TGCGCCAGCAGCCAAGATCTGGCAGGGAAAAGACATGGCTACACCTTC.

The chain has TRBV12-3 or TRBV12-4 and TRBJ2-7; the match to TRBD1 covers 9 bases. V was pared by 5 bases and J by 3 bases, with 2 bases of the junction left unmatched. The CDR3 is 13 residues long. CDR3: CASSRDRVYEQYF. CDR3 DNA: TGTGCCAGCAGTCGGGACAGGGTCTACGAGCAGTACTTC.

The rearrangement uses TRBV28 and TRBJ2-2; TRBD2 matches 9 bases. Germline lookup yields CDR1 MDHEN and CDR2 SYDVKM. With V trimmed by 7 bases and J by 0 bases, 6 bases remained unmatched. The CDR3 spans 16 residues. The CDR3 region has the DNA TGTGCCAGCATCACTAGCGGGCTAACGAACACCGGGGAGCTGTTTTTT. Protein: CASITSGLTNTGELFF.

The genes are TRBV4-1 and TRBJ2-1; D is perhaps TRBD2 (6 bases). There are 15 residues in the CDR3. The V gene lost 7 bases and the J gene lost 2 bases, with 15 bases spanning the gap. Germline V gene sequence: CDR1 MGHRA, CDR2 YSYEKL. This chain's CDR3 is CASTPGTPTYNEQFF. DNA for the CDR3: TGCGCCAGCACCCCCGGGACTCCCACCTACAATGAGCAGTTCTTC.

The V and J genes are TRBV12-3 or TRBV12-4 and TRBJ2-2; D remains unclear. V was trimmed by 4 bases and J by 3 bases, leaving 0 bases between them. The CDR3 is made up of 11 amino acids. The CDR3 DNA reads as TGTGCCAGCAGTTACACCGGGGAGCTGTTTTTT. Amino acid sequence: CASSYTGELFF.

In nucleotides, the CDR3 is TGTGCCTGGAGTGTACAGAGCAATCAGCCCCAGCATTTT. This encodes CAWSVQSNQPQHF. The gene calls are TRBV30 and TRBJ1-5; unclear D gene. This CDR3 comprises 13 residues. Trimming shortened V by 0 bases and J by 1 base, and 4 bases separated the two germline ends. CDR1 and CDR2 (germline): GTSNPN, SVGIG (reference sequence). Full variable domain (remainder filled in from reference TRBV30 and TRBJ1-5): SQTIHQWPATLVQPVGSPLSLECTVEGTSNPNLYWYRQAAGRGLQLLFYSVGIGQISSEVPQNLSASRPQDRQFILSSKKLLLSDSGFYLCAWSVQSNQPQHFGDGTRLSIL.

The chain employs TRBV9 and TRBJ2-7, with a possible D match to TRBD2 (6 bases). The V gene's germline CDR1 is SGDLS and CDR2 YYNGEE. The CDR3 covers 13 residues. Deletions cut 4 bases from V and 6 bases from J, with 14 bases between. The CDR3 spells CASSPRLDSEQYF. CDR3 bases: TGTGCCAGCAGCCCTCGACTAGACTCCGAGCAGTACTTC. The full variable domain, its missing parts supplied by reference TRBV9 and TRBJ2-7, is DSGVTQTPKHLITATGQRVTLRCSPRSGDLSVYWYQQSLDQGLQFLIQYYNGEERAKGNILERFSAQQFPDLHSELNLSSLELGDSALYFCASSPRLDSEQYFGPGTRLTVT.

The chain employs TRBV28 and TRBJ1-2; 7 nucleotides align to TRBD1. Germline V gene sequence: CDR1 MDHEN, CDR2 SYDVKM. Trimming at V came to 10 bases and at J to 0 bases, leaving 20 bases not matched to a gene. The CDR3 has 18 amino acids. This CDR3 is CAIRPIKTGQSPNYGYTF. In DNA form, the CDR3 reads TGTGCCATCAGACCTATTAAAACGGGACAGAGTCCTAACTATGGCTACACCTTC.

This clone was observed a handful of times. The chain recombines TRBV19 with TRBJ1-5, with D perhaps TRBD1 (5 bases). The CDR3 has 14 residues. Germline V gene lookup returns CDR1 LNHDA and CDR2 SQIVND (reference sequence). Trimming took off 3 bases at V and 2 bases at J, with 8 bases between the two ends. In DNA form, the CDR3 reads TGTGCCAGTAGTATGAGGGGAGGCAATCAGCCCCAGCATTTT. Its translation is CASSMRGGNQPQHF. The full variable domain, rest sourced from reference TRBV19 and TRBJ1-5, is DGGITQSPKYLFRKEGQNVTLSCEQNLNHDAMYWYRQDPGQGLRLIYYSQIVNDFQKGDIAEGYSVSREKKESFPLTVTSAQKNPTAFYLCASSMRGGNQPQHFGDGTRLSIL.

The gene calls are TRBV19 and TRBJ2-2; unclear D gene. Trimming took off 3 bases at V and 0 bases at J, with 5 bases between the two ends. The CDR3 totals 14 residues. Germline CDR1 LNHDA, CDR2 SQIVND (reference sequence). The CDR3 region is CASSIQANTGELFF. CDR3 sequence (DNA): TGTGCCAGTAGTATCCAAGCGAACACCGGGGAGCTGTTTTTT.

The V and J genes are TRBV15 and TRBJ2-2; D not certain. V was shortened by 1 base and J by 5 bases, with 11 bases between the two germline ends. This CDR3 has 15 residues. Germline-derived CDR1 and CDR2 are LNHNV and YYDKDF (reference sequence). DNA for the CDR3: TGTGCCACCAGCAGAGTGGGCAGGTCAACCGGGGAGCTGTTTTTT. Translating gives CATSRVGRSTGELFF.

This clone counts as large. The rearrangement uses TRBV6-2 or TRBV6-3 and TRBJ2-1, with D perhaps matching TRBD1 (5 bases). The length of the CDR3 is 14 residues. Per germline, CDR1 MNHEY and CDR2 SVGEGT. The V and J ends lost 2 bases and 4 bases respectively, with 9 bases between them. The CDR3 nucleotides read TGTGCCAGCAGTTACAGGGGCGGATACAATGAGCAGTTCTTC. It codes for CASSYRGGYNEQFF.

The chain uses TRBV28 and TRBJ2-7; 9 bases line up with TRBD1. Germline CDR1 and CDR2: MDHEN and SYDVKM. V lost 6 bases to trimming and J lost 6 bases; unmatched junction nucleotides: 9. The CDR3 sequence is 14 residues long. CDR3 amino acids: CASSPDRGNGEQYF. The DNA for the CDR3 is TGTGCCAGCAGCCCCGACAGGGGGAACGGCGAGCAGTACTTC.

This rearrangement joins TRBV30 to TRBJ1-5; 7 nucleotides agree with TRBD1. The germline CDR1 and CDR2 sequences are GTSNPN and SVGIG (reference sequence). V lost 0 bases to trimming and J lost 0 bases; unmatched junction nucleotides: 2. This CDR3 is 15 amino acids long. CDR3 nucleotide sequence: TGTGCCTGGAGTGTGGGACAGAGTAGCAATCAGCCCCAGCATTTT. Translating gives CAWSVGQSSNQPQHF. The whole variable domain, remainder taken from reference TRBV30 and TRBJ1-5, is SQTIHQWPATLVQPVGSPLSLECTVEGTSNPNLYWYRQAAGRGLQLLFYSVGIGQISSEVPQNLSASRPQDRQFILSSKKLLLSDSGFYLCAWSVGQSSNQPQHFGDGTRLSIL.

The V gene is TRBV28, the J gene TRBJ1-2, with D perhaps TRBD1 (6 bases). Per the germline V gene, CDR1 is MDHEN and CDR2 is SYDVKM. Trimming left V 8 bases short and J 3 bases short, with 10 bases between. This CDR3 region has 12 residues. CDR3 DNA sequence: TGTGCCAGCGAAAAGGGGGACTATGGCTACACCTTC. Amino acids: CASEKGDYGYTF.